This TCR beta chain was sequenced for a study of blood T cell repertoires in COVID-19. Study information: Whether acute or convalescent, the COVID-19 samples came from the United States, Italy and Spain. Sources were T cells, B-cell-depleted T cells, or PBMCs; the material itself was cDNA or gDNA.

The table came from immunoSEQ multiplex PCR; TCRdb's copy has only in-frame clones and leaves some out. The data show about 87,000 clones, roughly 86% seen once. The CDR3 contains 13 residues. Germline CDR1 reads LNHDA; CDR2 reads SQIVND (reference sequence). Trimming left V 0 bases short and J 5 bases short, with 7 bases between. V usage is TRBV19 and J usage is TRBJ1-2; no firm D call. This clonotype was obtained from a middle-aged man with acute or convalescent COVID-19. The sequenced sample was peripheral blood. CDR3 nucleotides: TGTGCCAGTAGTATAGATCCCTTTTATGGCTACACCTTC. Its translation is CASSIDPFYGYTF.